These 15 T cell receptor beta chains came from one sample sequenced in a study of graft-versus-host responses after intestinal transplantation. Libraries were prepared by immunoSEQ multiplex PCR; TCRdb keeps only in-frame clonotypes and omits some of them. The sample includes over 80,000 clones, 91% seen only once; the top ten take about 0.18%. Their target antigens are unknown. The sequencing here drew on unstimulated CD4+ T cells sorted from spleen or lymph node cells, taken before transplant. The receptors come from a human donor who was the organ donor for an intestinal transplant.

The chain employs TRBV5-1 and TRBJ2-5; 14 bases line up with TRBD2. V was pared by 2 bases and J by 3 bases, with 6 bases of the junction left unmatched. The germline V gene encodes CDR1 SGHRS and CDR2 YFSETQ. The CDR3 is 17 amino acids. The DNA of the CDR3 is TGCGCCAGCAGCTTCGGGACTAGCGGGGGACTAGAAGAGACCCAGTACTTC. It codes for CASSFGTSGGLEETQYF.

The rearrangement joins TRBV27 to TRBJ1-2; tentatively, D is TRBD1 (5 bases). Germline loops: CDR1 MNHEY, CDR2 SMNVEV (reference sequence). The V end lost 5 bases, the J end lost 10 bases, and 17 bases lay between the germline ends. The CDR3 runs to 13 residues. CDR3 region: CASSPRGGTNYTF. The CDR3 nucleotides read TGTGCCAGCAGTCCCCGGGGAGGGACCAACTACACCTTC.

The V and J genes are TRBV19 and TRBJ2-1; tentatively, D is TRBD2 (5 bases). In germline, CDR1 is LNHDA, CDR2 SQIVND (reference sequence). V lost 8 bases to trimming and J lost 12 bases, with 26 bases between them. This CDR3 has 15 residues. The CDR3 is CASGSPQRDRNRQFF. DNA for the CDR3: TGTGCCAGTGGGAGCCCTCAGAGGGATCGGAATAGGCAGTTCTTC.

This clone was detected once. The chain employs TRBV7-2 and TRBJ2-7; 10 bases fit TRBD1. Per the germline V gene, CDR1 is SGHTA and CDR2 is FQGNSA. The CDR3 runs to 14 residues. V was pared by 4 bases and J by 4 bases, with 4 bases of the junction left unmatched. CDR3 amino acids: CASSSRDRGYEQYF. CDR3 nucleotide sequence: TGTGCCAGCAGCTCACGGGACAGGGGATACGAGCAGTACTTC. Supplemented by reference TRBV7-2 and TRBJ2-7, the full variable domain reads GAGVSQSPSNKVTEKGKDVELRCDPISGHTALYWYRQSLGQGLEFLIYFQGNSAPDKSGLPSDRFSAERTGGSVSTLTIQRTQQEDSAVYLCASSSRDRGYEQYFGPGTRLTVT.

The chain uses TRBV20-1 and TRBJ1-4, with D unclear. Germline-derived CDR1 and CDR2 are DFQATT and SNEGSKA (reference sequence). The length of the CDR3 is 11 residues. V was trimmed by 6 bases and J by 8 bases, leaving 10 bases between them. This CDR3 reads CSAGVEEKLFF. CDR3 nucleotide sequence: TGCAGTGCGGGAGTTGAAGAAAAACTGTTTTTT.

The chain links TRBV5-1 to TRBJ2-2; 14 bases map to TRBD2. This CDR3 has 20 amino acids. The V gene end was trimmed by 0 bases and the J gene end by 4 bases; junction bases not matched to a gene: 11. In germline, CDR1 is SGHRS, CDR2 YFSETQ. Here the CDR3 DNA reads TGCGCCAGCAGCTTGGAGCCCACCGGGACTAGCGGGGGCCTCACCGGGGAGCTGTTTTTT. Residues: CASSLEPTGTSGGLTGELFF.

The chain joins TRBV5-4 to TRBJ1-1; D possibly corresponds to TRBD1 (5 bases). The CDR3 length is 15 residues. V was shortened by 4 bases and J by 3 bases, with 16 bases between the two germline ends. In germline, CDR1 is SGHNT, CDR2 YYREEE (reference sequence). This chain's CDR3 is CASSIGGDGYTEAFF. CDR3 in DNA: TGTGCCAGCAGCATTGGAGGGGATGGGTACACTGAAGCTTTCTTT.

The CDR3 loop reads CASSPLGGQGAQTEAFF. In DNA form, the CDR3 reads TGTGCCAGTAGTCCTCTCGGGGGACAGGGGGCGCAAACTGAAGCTTTCTTT. The rearrangement joins TRBV19 to TRBJ1-1, with 12 bases that match TRBD1. The CDR3 has 17 amino acids. Germline CDR1 reads LNHDA; CDR2 reads SQIVND (reference sequence). V dropped 5 bases and J dropped 5; count of bases not matched to a gene: 12.

CDR3 DNA sequence: TGTGCCAGCAGCTCTGGACAGGGGATTGGGGAGCTGTTTTTT. It is translated as CASSSGQGIGELFF. The chain has TRBV7-7 and TRBJ2-2; 9 nucleotides match TRBD1. The J segment lost 8 bases and the V segment lost 4 bases, leaving 5 bases of the junction unmatched. The germline V gene encodes CDR1 SSHAT and CDR2 FNYEAQ (reference sequence). The CDR3 is made up of 14 amino acids. The full variable domain, in which reference TRBV7-7 and TRBJ2-2 provide the parts outside the CDR3, is GAGVSQSPRYKVTKRGQDVTLRCDPISSHATLYWYQQALGQGPEFLTYFNYEAQPDKSGLPSDRFSAERPEGSISTLTIQRTEQRDSAMYRCASSSGQGIGELFFGEGSRLTVL.

The gene calls are TRBV11-2 and TRBJ2-3; tentatively, D is TRBD1 (6 bases). The germline V gene has CDR1 SGHAT and CDR2 FQNNGV. The V end lost 2 bases, the J end lost 1 base, and 10 bases lay between the germline ends. This CDR3 contains 15 residues. The CDR3: CASSLIAGGTDTQYF. For the CDR3, the DNA is TGTGCCAGCAGCTTAATCGCAGGGGGCACAGATACGCAGTATTTT.

This clone came up once. The chain couples TRBV2 to TRBJ1-5; D not certain. CDR1 SNHLY and CDR2 FYNNEI come from the germline V gene. Trimming took off 7 bases at V and 0 bases at J, with 7 bases between the two ends. The CDR3 has 13 amino acids. The CDR3 here is CASTGYSNQPQHF. In DNA form, the CDR3 reads TGTGCCAGCACAGGATATAGCAATCAGCCCCAGCATTTT.

This chain joins TRBV7-9 and TRBJ1-2, with no clear D. The CDR3 totals 18 residues. V was clipped by 1 base and J by 1 base, with 19 bases between them. The germline V gene has CDR1 SEHNR and CDR2 FQNEAQ (reference sequence). This CDR3 is CASSLVPPRLDFNYGYTF. CDR3 nucleotide sequence: TGTGCCAGCAGCTTAGTGCCCCCTCGACTGGATTTTAACTATGGCTACACCTTC.

The chain recombines TRBV7-2 with TRBJ1-3; D not resolved. The length of the CDR3 is 16 residues. V lost 5 bases and J 0 bases, leaving 14 bases between the germline ends. In germline, CDR1 is SGHTA, CDR2 FQGNSA. CDR3 sequence: CASSPEGALSGNTIYF. CDR3 nucleotide sequence: TGTGCCAGCAGCCCCGAAGGAGCCCTCTCTGGAAACACCATATATTTT. Filled out from reference TRBV7-2 and TRBJ1-3, the complete variable domain reads GAGVSQSPSNKVTEKGKDVELRCDPISGHTALYWYRQSLGQGLEFLIYFQGNSAPDKSGLPSDRFSAERTGGSVSTLTIQRTQQEDSAVYLCASSPEGALSGNTIYFGEGSWLTVV.

The J gene is TRBJ2-7, the V gene TRBV29-1, with TRBD1 identical over 10 bases. CDR3 length: 13 amino acids. Per the germline V gene, CDR1 is SQVTM and CDR2 is ANQGSEA. V was clipped by 6 bases and J by 6 bases; unmatched bases: 8. Written as DNA, the CDR3 is TGCAGCGTGAGACAGGGGGCAGTCAGCGAGCAGTACTTC. Its protein product is CSVRQGAVSEQYF.

The chain carries TRBV5-4 and TRBJ1-1, with 7 bases matching TRBD1. In germline, CDR1 is SGHNT, CDR2 YYREEE (reference sequence). The CDR3 is 14 residues long. Losses at the gene ends were 5 bases for V and 0 bases for J; bases not matched to a gene: 4. CDR3 loop: CASSPTGVNTEAFF. DNA of the CDR3: TGTGCCAGCAGTCCTACAGGGGTGAACACTGAAGCTTTCTTT.